The 23 T cell receptor beta chains below all came from one sample that was sequenced in a study of blood T cell repertoires in COVID-19. Method: immunoSEQ multiplex PCR; TCRdb's copy keeps in-frame clones and lacks some. The data show fewer than 350,000 clones, with around 90% seen just once and approximately 7.5% held by the top ten. The sequenced material came from peripheral blood. Receptors were obtained from a woman in her twenties or thirties with COVID-19, enrolled during active disease.

V gene TRBV28 combines with J gene TRBJ1-2; the D gene is possibly TRBD1 (6 bases). Germline V gives CDR1 MDHEN, CDR2 SYDVKM. The CDR3 totals 16 residues. Deletions cut 4 bases from V and 1 base from J, with 16 bases between. The CDR3 sequence: CASSSQGQTHNYGYTF. The CDR3 region has the DNA TGTGCCAGCAGTTCGCAGGGGCAGACACATAACTATGGCTACACCTTC.

The chain carries TRBV30 and TRBJ1-4, with D tentatively TRBD1 (5 bases). Between the trimmed V and J ends, which lost 5 bases and 5 bases, there was a span of 12 bases. Germline-derived CDR1 and CDR2 are GTSNPN and SVGIG (reference sequence). The CDR3 loop spans 13 amino acids. The CDR3 DNA reads TGTGCCTGGGCACGCCGACAGAATGAAAAACTGTTTTTT. It is translated as CAWARRQNEKLFF.

CDR3 DNA: TGTGCCAGCAGCTTAGGCGGGACAGGGGGCTACGAGCAGTACTTC. It is translated as CASSLGGTGGYEQYF. J is TRBJ2-7 and V is TRBV7-8, with 11 positions matching TRBD1. Trimming at V came to 1 base and at J to 3 bases, leaving 2 bases not matched to a gene. Germline CDR1 and CDR2: SGHVS and FQNEAQ. This CDR3 region has 15 residues.

For this clone: Other DNA variants within this sample encode the same CDR3. The gene calls are TRBV29-1 and TRBJ2-3; 9 bases match TRBD2. V trimming: 6 bases; J trimming: 4 bases; junction bases outside the gene matches: 5. The CDR3 has 13 residues. Germline CDR1 SQVTM, CDR2 ANQGSEA. The CDR3 coding sequence is TGCAGCGTAGATAGCGGGAGCCCAGATACGCAGTATTTT. As protein: CSVDSGSPDTQYF.

The gene calls are TRBV7-3 and TRBJ2-3, with 12 nucleotides matching TRBD2. J lost 4 bases, V lost 4 bases, and 6 bases had no gene match. Germline assignment: CDR1 SGHTA and CDR2 FQGTGA. This CDR3 spans 16 amino acids. Here the CDR3 reads CASSSGLAGSADTQYF. The CDR3 DNA reads as TGTGCCAGCAGCTCAGGACTAGCGGGAAGTGCAGATACGCAGTATTTT.

V gene TRBV10-1 combines with J gene TRBJ2-1, with 10 bases that match TRBD1. CDR1 WNHNN and CDR2 SYGVQD come from the germline V gene (reference sequence). V trimming: 6 bases; J trimming: 2 bases; junction bases outside the gene matches: 4. The CDR3 is 15 amino acids. The CDR3 loop reads CASSHGQGAYNEQFF. CDR3 bases: TGCGCCAGCAGCCATGGACAGGGGGCCTACAATGAGCAGTTCTTC.

The V and J genes are TRBV3-1 (or the pseudogene TRBV3-2) and TRBJ2-1; possible D gene TRBD2, 6 bases. CDR1 is LGHDT, CDR2 YNNKEL, per germline (reference sequence). Trimming shortened V by 4 bases and J by 4 bases, and 20 bases separated the two germline ends. The length of the CDR3 is 17 residues. This CDR3 reads CASSRSGTGEGYNEQFF. DNA of the CDR3: TGTGCCAGCAGCCGATCAGGAACGGGAGAAGGGTACAATGAGCAGTTCTTC.

The chain recombines TRBV28 with TRBJ1-6; no definite D call. V lost 4 bases and J 8 bases, leaving 12 bases between the germline ends. Per germline, CDR1 MDHEN and CDR2 SYDVKM. The CDR3 loop spans 14 amino acids. The CDR3 DNA sequence: TGTGCCAGCAGTTCCGGCAGCGGGGATTCACCCCTCCACTTT. Its translation: CASSSGSGDSPLHF.

The chain has TRBV24-1 and TRBJ2-5, with D possibly TRBD1 on 5 matching bases. V was cut by 4 bases and J by 4 bases, with 6 bases left in between. Looked up from germline, CDR1 is KGHDR and CDR2 is SFDVKD. The CDR3 length is 12 residues. The CDR3: CATSETGETQYF. The CDR3 DNA follows: TGTGCCACCAGTGAAACAGGAGAGACCCAGTACTTC.

Concerning this clone itself: In the same sample, other DNA sequences code for this CDR3. J is TRBJ2-1 and V is TRBV7-3, with TRBD2 identical over 8 bases. V trimming: 2 bases; J trimming: 2 bases; junction bases outside the gene matches: 2. This CDR3 spans 15 amino acids. Germline assignment: CDR1 SGHTA and CDR2 FQGTGA. CDR3 in DNA: TGTGCCAGCAGCTTAGCGGGAGGACCCTACAATGAGCAGTTCTTC. This translates into CASSLAGGPYNEQFF. Drawing the rest from reference TRBV7-3 and TRBJ2-1, the complete variable domain is GAGVSQTPSNKVTEKGKYVELRCDPISGHTALYWYRQSLGQGPEFLIYFQGTGAADDSGLPNDRFFAVRPEGSVSTLKIQRTERGDSAVYLCASSLAGGPYNEQFFGPGTRLTVL.

The chain is built from TRBV7-9 and TRBJ2-7; D is unclear. This CDR3 comprises 14 residues. Germline V gene lookup returns CDR1 SEHNR and CDR2 FQNEAQ (reference sequence). V dropped 3 bases and J dropped 12 bases, with 21 bases sitting between them. The CDR3 sequence: CASSLETSAAMRYF. CDR3 bases: TGTGCCAGCAGCTTGGAGACTTCGGCGGCCATGCGGTACTTC.

V and J are TRBV4-1 and TRBJ2-7; D call uncertain. The CDR3 spans 14 residues. Per the germline V gene, CDR1 is MGHRA and CDR2 is YSYEKL. Trimming took 0 bases from V and 2 from J, leaving 8 bases between them. In DNA, the CDR3 is TGCGCCAGCAGCCAAGAGGCCAGAACCTACGAGCAGTACTTC. Protein product: CASSQEARTYEQYF.

The chain links TRBV5-1 to TRBJ1-1; TRBD1 aligns across 8 bases. The CDR3 contains 13 residues. Trimming at V came to 0 bases and at J to 7 bases, leaving 2 bases not matched to a gene. Per germline, CDR1 SGHRS and CDR2 YFSETQ. The chain's CDR3 is CASSLGQGSEAFF. In nucleotides, the CDR3 is TGCGCCAGCAGCTTGGGACAGGGGAGTGAAGCTTTCTTT. The full variable domain, its missing parts supplied by reference TRBV5-1 and TRBJ1-1, is KAGVTQTPRYLIKTRGQQVTLSCSPISGHRSVSWYQQTPGQGLQFLFEYFSETQRNKGNFPGRFSGRQFSNSRSEMNVSTLELGDSALYLCASSLGQGSEAFFGQGTRLTVV.

The chain is built from TRBV19 and TRBJ1-1; weak D call: TRBD1 (6 bases). This CDR3 has 12 amino acids. Germline V gives CDR1 LNHDA, CDR2 SQIVND (reference sequence). Trimming left V 7 bases short and J 4 bases short, with 10 bases between. For the CDR3, the DNA is TGTGCCAGTACCAACAGGGCCACTGAAGCTTTCTTT. It codes for CASTNRATEAFF.

The rearrangement uses TRBV13 and TRBJ2-3, with TRBD1 matching 9 bases. This CDR3 spans 15 amino acids. Germline V gene data show CDR1 as PRHDT and CDR2 as FYEKMQ (reference sequence). V shed 4 bases, J shed 5 bases, and the junction held 7 bases outside the gene matches. The CDR3 bases are TGTGCCAGCAGCTCCCAGGGACAGGGAGGAGATACGCAGTATTTT. Amino acid sequence: CASSSQGQGGDTQYF. Based on the CDR3 plus reference TRBV13 and TRBJ2-3, the full variable domain is AAGVIQSPRHLIKEKRETATLKCYPIPRHDTVYWYQQGPGQDPQFLISFYEKMQSDKGSIPDRFSAQQFSDYHSELNMSSLELGDSALYFCASSSQGQGGDTQYFGPGTRLTVL.

The chain couples TRBV7-9 to TRBJ2-7; D is possibly TRBD1 (5 bases). The CDR3 extends over 14 amino acids. The germline V gene has CDR1 SEHNR and CDR2 FQNEAQ (reference sequence). The ends were cut back, 1 base at V and 2 bases at J, with 9 bases in the middle. Here the CDR3 reads CASSLGGSTYEQYF. The CDR3 coding sequence is TGTGCCAGCAGCTTAGGGGGCTCAACCTACGAGCAGTACTTC.

The chain carries TRBV6-4 and TRBJ2-2, with D possibly matching TRBD2 (6 bases). The V gene's germline CDR1 is MRHNA and CDR2 SNTAGT. V lost 0 bases to trimming and J lost 5 bases, with 7 bases between them. This CDR3 has 14 residues. CDR3: CASSDSGLTGELFF. CDR3 in DNA: TGTGCCAGCAGTGACTCGGGACTTACCGGGGAGCTGTTTTTT.

The gene calls are TRBV4-1 and TRBJ1-2; TRBD1 matches 8 bases. The CDR3 sequence is 15 residues long. Trimming cost V 3 bases and J 3 bases; bases outside gene matches: 6. Germline V lookup: CDR1 MGHRA, CDR2 YSYEKL. Here the CDR3 reads CASSQVTGGYYGYTF. For the CDR3, the DNA is TGCGCCAGCAGCCAGGTCACAGGGGGGTACTATGGCTACACCTTC.

This clone showed up just once. This rearrangement joins TRBV6-1 to TRBJ2-2, with D unresolved. CDR3 length equals 14 residues. The germline V gene has CDR1 MNHNS and CDR2 SASEGT. Trimming removed 1 base from V and 4 bases from J, with 7 bases in between. The CDR3 loop is CASSEGLVTGELFF. CDR3 coding DNA: TGTGCCAGCAGTGAAGGGCTAGTCACCGGGGAGCTGTTTTTT.

This chain joins TRBV5-5 and TRBJ2-3; 12 bases match TRBD1. J gave up 5 bases and V 6 bases, and 4 bases lay outside the gene matches. The CDR3 spans 14 residues. The germline V gene encodes CDR1 SGHKS and CDR2 YYEKEE (reference sequence). CDR3 residues: CASNWDRGQDTQYF. As DNA, the CDR3 is TGTGCCAGCAACTGGGACAGGGGGCAAGATACGCAGTATTTT.

In its sample, this clone was seen once. The chain recombines TRBV18 with TRBJ1-5; TRBD1 matches 8 bases. The CDR3 runs to 17 residues. J lost 2 bases, V lost 4 bases, and 10 bases had no gene match. The germline V gene encodes CDR1 KGHSH and CDR2 LQKENI. The CDR3 region has the DNA TGTGCCAGCTCACTTAACCAGGGGGCGGTCGGCAATCAGCCCCAGCATTTT. It specifies CASSLNQGAVGNQPQHF.

CDR3: CASRDSTTVEQYF. The CDR3 nucleotides are TGTGCCAGCAGGGATTCTACGACAGTCGAGCAGTACTTC. J is TRBJ2-7 and V is TRBV3-1 (or the pseudogene TRBV3-2); a possible D gene is TRBD1 (5 bases). CDR1 and CDR2 from the germline V gene are LGHDT and YNNKEL (reference sequence). The length of the CDR3 is 13 residues. Trimming cost V 6 bases and J 6 bases, with 15 bases left between them.

The chain uses TRBV7-9 and TRBJ2-3, with 7 bases fitting TRBD1. Germline CDR1 reads SEHNR; CDR2 reads FQNEAQ (reference sequence). V lost 5 bases, J lost 5 bases, and 10 bases stayed unmatched. The CDR3 totals 15 residues. The CDR3 protein is CASSDRDSQGDTQYF. The CDR3 DNA follows: TGTGCCAGCAGCGACCGGGACAGTCAGGGAGATACGCAGTATTTT.